This TCR beta chain is from a study of T cell repertoires in cytomegalovirus infection. In the study overall: It can be stated that public TCR beta signatures indicated CMV infection as well as a matching HLA type. Study-wide findings and caveats: HLA-C-restricted CMV clonotypes gave the most frequent clonotype in two of eight donors.

CDR1 and CDR2 (germline): DFQATT, SNEGSKA (reference sequence). This CDR3 spans 15 amino acids. V lost 0 bases to trimming and J lost 5 bases, with 16 bases between them. This clonotype has ten or more counts. Its antigen is not known. TCRdb passed the reads through MiXCR, listing each CDR3 protein once. Seen here are 200,000 to 300,000 distinct CDR3 sequences, roughly 9% observed once, and the top ten hold about 15%. The sequencing input was PBMCs. This receptor was taken from a human donor in good health (CMV status not recorded). Some clones in this sample may be carry-over from other donors' samples. The J gene is TRBJ2-5, the V gene TRBV20-1; D might be TRBD2 (6 bases). The CDR3 DNA sequence: TGCAGTGCTAGAGACCCAGCGGAGGGGAGGGAGACCCAGTACTTC. As protein: CSARDPAEGRETQYF.